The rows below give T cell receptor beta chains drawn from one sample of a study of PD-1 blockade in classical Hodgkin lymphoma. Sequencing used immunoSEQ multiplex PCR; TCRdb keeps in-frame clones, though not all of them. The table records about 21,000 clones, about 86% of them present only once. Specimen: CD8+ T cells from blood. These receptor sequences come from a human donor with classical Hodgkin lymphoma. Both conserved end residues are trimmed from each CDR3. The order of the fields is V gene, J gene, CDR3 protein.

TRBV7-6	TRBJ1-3	ASSVNPTPGNTIY
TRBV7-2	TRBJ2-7	ASSALLDRGNEQY
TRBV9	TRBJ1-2	ASSPAGTVLTPELANYGYT
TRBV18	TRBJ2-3	ASSLGSTDTQY
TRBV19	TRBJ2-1	ASSIGYAYEQF
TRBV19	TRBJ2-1	ASQAGSYNEQF
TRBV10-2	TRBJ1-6	ASSESSGPYNSPLH
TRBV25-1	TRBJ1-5	ARPQGCQPQH
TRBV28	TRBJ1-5	ASSTDKDSNQPQH
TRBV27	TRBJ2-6	ASSPLISGANVLT
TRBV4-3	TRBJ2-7	ASSQGLTDLYEQY
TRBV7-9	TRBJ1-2	ASTEVAVTVYGYT
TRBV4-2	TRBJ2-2	ASSQGQMGLAMTGELF
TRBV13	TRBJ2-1	ASSLNWASGEPLSSYNEQF
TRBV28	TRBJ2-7	ASSLQFSGLPYEQY
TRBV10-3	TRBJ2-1	AIAETSGVYNEQF
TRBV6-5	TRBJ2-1	ASRGTGLAYNEQF
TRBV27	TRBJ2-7	ASRQTGTYEQY
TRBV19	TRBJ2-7	ASSIDRQVDEQY
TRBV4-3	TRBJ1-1	ASSQDPGMNTEAF
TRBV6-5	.	ASSTEQGSYYEQY
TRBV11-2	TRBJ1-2	ASSLVIGSNYGYT
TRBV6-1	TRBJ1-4	ASSQGMEEKLF
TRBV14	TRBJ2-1	ASSGRGTSGGALIGEQF
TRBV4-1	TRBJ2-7	ASSQGRGQGPYEQY
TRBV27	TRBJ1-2	ASGWTGLTNYGYT
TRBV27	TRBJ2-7	ASSLSPGAPYEQY
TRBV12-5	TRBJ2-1	ASGDGGANEQF
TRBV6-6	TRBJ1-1	ASRTGDSSNTEAF
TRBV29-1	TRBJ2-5	SVEAGEPETQY
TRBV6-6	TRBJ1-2	ASSYSQEGDAFGYT
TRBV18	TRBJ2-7	ASSPSRGIYEQY
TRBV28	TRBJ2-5	ASSSRSGRGKTQY